These 11 T cell receptor beta chains were sequenced from one sample in a study of blood T cell repertoires in COVID-19. TCRdb keeps only in-frame clones here, not all; method: immunoSEQ multiplex PCR. The table includes fewer than 250,000 clones, around 81% detected once. The sample comprised PBMCs or T cells enriched from blood (not recorded which). The receptors derive from a woman aged 50 to 60 with acute COVID-19.

The chain carries TRBV6-1 and TRBJ1-5; unclear D gene. V was cut by 2 bases and J by 3 bases, with 8 bases left in between. CDR3 length equals 14 residues. Germline V gene sequence: CDR1 MNHNS, CDR2 SASEGT. The CDR3 DNA sequence: TGTGCCAGCAGTGAAAGAGGGTTCAATCAGCCCCAGCATTTT. It yields the protein CASSERGFNQPQHF.

V is TRBV12-5 and J is TRBJ2-1, with D possibly matching TRBD1 (5 bases). Germline lookup yields CDR1 LGHNT and CDR2 FRNRAP. The CDR3 loop spans 12 amino acids. Trimming removed 3 bases from V and 9 bases from J, with 9 bases in between. DNA for the CDR3: TGTGCTAGTGGTTTAGGGGATTTTGAGCAGTTCTTC. Its protein is CASGLGDFEQFF.

The gene calls are TRBV15 and TRBJ2-2; D perhaps matches TRBD2 (5 bases). CDR3 length equals 13 residues. The germline gives CDR1 LNHNV, CDR2 YYDKDF (reference sequence). V was trimmed by 1 base and J by 5 bases, leaving 5 bases between them. CDR3 sequence (DNA): TGTGCCACCAGCAGAGCGGGGACCGGGGAGCTGTTTTTT. This translates into CATSRAGTGELFF.

This clone was seen a few times. The rearrangement links TRBV28 to TRBJ2-7; 7 bases fit TRBD1. The CDR3 extends over 13 amino acids. V shed 6 bases and J 7 bases; nucleotides not matched to a gene: 9. CDR1 and CDR2 (germline): MDHEN, SYDVKM. The CDR3 reads CASRGTVIGEQYF. For the CDR3, the DNA is TGTGCCAGCAGGGGGACAGTGATAGGGGAGCAGTACTTC.

The chain employs TRBV10-3 and TRBJ2-3, with 9 bases identical to TRBD2. This CDR3 has 14 amino acids. V shed 5 bases and J 1 base; nucleotides not matched to a gene: 1. Looked up from germline, CDR1 is ENHRY and CDR2 is SYGVKD. CDR3 residues: CAISWTSGTDTQYF. CDR3 DNA: TGTGCCATCAGTTGGACTAGCGGCACAGATACGCAGTATTTT.

CDR3 nucleotide sequence: TGCGCCAGCAGCCAAGTCGGGTGGTCCGGGGAGCTGTTTTTT. As protein: CASSQVGWSGELFF. V is TRBV4-3 and J is TRBJ2-2; D is uncertain. CDR1 is LGHNA, CDR2 YSLEER, per germline. With 1 base removed from V and 6 bases from J, the gap between germline ends came to 9 bases. The CDR3 contains 14 residues.

This chain links TRBV7-2 with TRBJ1-1; D is perhaps TRBD1 (6 bases). The length of the CDR3 is 15 residues. The germline V gene encodes CDR1 SGHTA and CDR2 FQGNSA. Trimming took off 2 bases at V and 1 base at J, with 11 bases between the two ends. The CDR3 loop reads CASSLNTGRNTEAFF. The CDR3, as DNA: TGTGCCAGCAGCTTAAACACAGGGCGGAACACTGAAGCTTTCTTT.

The chain links TRBV7-2 to TRBJ2-3, with D hard to call. CDR1 is SGHTA and CDR2 is FQGNSA in the germline V gene. The CDR3 contains 11 residues. V lost 8 bases, J lost 4 bases, and 7 bases lay in between. The CDR3 reads CASSQSDTQYF. The CDR3 DNA follows: TGTGCCAGCTCCCAATCAGATACGCAGTATTTT. Supplemented by reference TRBV7-2 and TRBJ2-3, the full variable domain reads GAGVSQSPSNKVTEKGKDVELRCDPISGHTALYWYRQSLGQGLEFLIYFQGNSAPDKSGLPSDRFSAERTGGSVSTLTIQRTQQEDSAVYLCASSQSDTQYFGPGTRLTVL.

This clone appeared a few times. V is TRBV2 and J is TRBJ1-5, with 11 nucleotides matching TRBD1. Germline V gene data show CDR1 as SNHLY and CDR2 as FYNNEI. The CDR3 extends over 16 amino acids. The V segment lost 3 bases and the J segment 7 bases; nucleotides outside the gene matches: 8. This CDR3 reads CASSEQGQGAGQPQHF. CDR3 in DNA: TGTGCCAGCAGTGAGCAAGGACAGGGGGCAGGGCAGCCCCAGCATTTT.

The chain links TRBV27 to TRBJ2-7, with a possible D match to TRBD2 (6 bases). The CDR3 totals 15 residues. Germline V gene data show CDR1 as MNHEY and CDR2 as SMNVEV (reference sequence). V dropped 5 bases and J dropped 0 bases, with 14 bases sitting between them. CDR3 sequence: CASSRGWLSSYEQYF. DNA of the CDR3: TGTGCCAGCAGTCGGGGGTGGCTTTCCTCCTACGAGCAGTACTTC.

The chain uses TRBV28 and TRBJ2-7; a weak D match, TRBD2 (5 bases). The CDR3 is 12 amino acids. In germline, CDR1 is MDHEN, CDR2 SYDVKM. V was pared by 6 bases and J by 6 bases, with 12 bases between. DNA for the CDR3: TGTGCCAGCAGAGGCAGGCGGGTCGAGCAGTACTTC. Its protein is CASRGRRVEQYF.